This is a list of T cell receptor beta chains from one sample in a study of blood T cell repertoires in COVID-19. Produced via immunoSEQ multiplex PCR; TCRdb's table is partial and in-frame only. The data show about 97,000 clones, roughly 84% seen once. Sample: peripheral blood. Receptor source: a human donor in a cohort sampled during active COVID-19. The CDR3 runs from the conserved cysteine through the conserved F or W. The D gene is left open where the match is weak. Size is stated for part of the rows, as once, few or many counts, or as a class when the clone is expanded.

TRBD2 | TRBJ2-1 | . | TRBV7-9 | CASSLVGGEGNEQFF | TGTGCCAGCAGCTTAGTAGGAGGGGAGGGCAATGAGCAGTTCTTC
. | TRBJ1-5 | few | TRBV3-1/TRBV3-2 | CASSQGTLERQPQHF | TGTGCCAGCAGCCAGGGGACACTCGAAAGACAGCCCCAGCATTTT
. | TRBJ2-6 | . | TRBV15 | CATSRDITGSGANVLTF | TGTGCCACCAGCAGAGATATTACAGGCTCTGGGGCCAACGTCCTGACTTTC
. | TRBJ2-3 | . | TRBV28 | CASSFRGGASTDTQYF | TGTGCCAGCAGTTTTCGAGGGGGGGCTAGCACAGATACGCAGTATTTT
TRBD1 | TRBJ1-2 | . | TRBV5-1 | CASSPYRGARYTF | TGCGCCAGCAGCCCTTACAGGGGGGCTCGCTACACCTTC
. | TRBJ2-5 | . | TRBV4-1 | CASSQDRGDSGLLPISAETQYF | TGCGCCAGCAGCCAAGATCGTGGGGATAGCGGTTTGCTACCCATTTCTGCGGAGACCCAGTACTTC
. | TRBJ2-5 | . | TRBV29-1 | CSGARAGSLETQYF | TGCAGCGGTGCCCGGGCGGGCTCCCTTGAGACCCAGTACTTC
. | TRBJ2-1 | . | TRBV7-9 | CASSFAGVNEQFF | TGTGCCAGCAGCTTCGCAGGGGTCAATGAGCAGTTCTTC
TRBD2 | TRBJ2-3 | . | TRBV19 | CASSKTSGASTDTQYF | TGTGCCAGTAGTAAGACTAGCGGGGCGTCCACAGATACGCAGTATTTT
TRBD2 | TRBJ2-5 | once | TRBV30 | CAWSFGGGEETQYF | TGTGCCTGGAGTTTCGGCGGGGGTGAAGAGACCCAGTACTTC
TRBD1 | TRBJ2-3 | . | TRBV6-2/TRBV6-3 | CASSLDRGTDTQYF | TGTGCCAGCAGTTTGGACAGGGGAACAGATACGCAGTATTTT
. | TRBJ1-2 | . | TRBV2 | CASSGRGAGYTF | TGTGCCAGCAGTGGAAGGGGTGCTGGCTACACCTTC
TRBD2 | TRBJ2-5 | . | TRBV11-2 | CASSLELAVETQYF | TGTGCCAGCAGCTTAGAACTAGCGGTTGAGACCCAGTACTTC
. | TRBJ2-1 | once | TRBV18 | CASSPEQGMVGNEQFF | TGTGCCAGCTCACCGGAACAGGGAATGGTGGGCAATGAGCAGTTCTTC
. | TRBJ2-3 | . | TRBV4-1 | CASSQVGLPTDTQYF | TGCGCCAGCAGCCAAGTGGGACTCCCCACAGATACGCAGTATTTT
. | TRBJ2-7 | . | TRBV7-2 | CASSLRSSLSYEQYF | TGTGCCAGCAGCTTGAGAAGCTCCCTTTCCTACGAGCAGTACTTC
. | TRBJ1-1 | . | TRBV19 | CASSPRGLGKAFF | TGTGCCAGTAGTCCCCGAGGGTTGGGGAAAGCTTTCTTT
. | TRBJ2-7 | . | TRBV5-1 | CASSLTTTYEQYF | TGCGCCAGCAGCTTGACAACGACCTACGAGCAGTACTTC
. | TRBJ2-7 | . | TRBV5-5 | CASSLRLQGFGGEQYF | TGTGCCAGCAGCTTGCGACTACAGGGTTTTGGGGGCGAGCAGTACTTC
. | TRBJ2-2 | . | TRBV5-4 | CASSLKTRNTGELFF | TGTGCCAGCAGCTTGAAAACGAGGAACACCGGGGAGCTGTTTTTT
TRBD1 | TRBJ2-7 | . | TRBV5-6 | CASSSPRQGRGYEQYF | TGTGCCAGCAGCTCGCCAAGACAGGGGAGAGGCTACGAGCAGTACTTC
. | TRBJ2-5 | . | TRBV19 | CASSIGRDWIRETQYF | TGTGCCAGTAGTATCGGCAGGGATTGGATTCGGGAGACCCAGTACTTC
. | TRBJ1-2 | . | TRBV4-2 | CASSQGATGYTF | TGTGCCAGCAGCCAAGGGGCGACGGGCTACACCTTC
. | TRBJ1-2 | . | TRBV5-8 | CASSIGQQNYYGYTF | TGTGCCAGCAGCATAGGACAGCAGAATTACTATGGCTACACCTTC
. | TRBJ1-2 | . | TRBV19 | CASRPRMGRDYYGYTF | TGTGCCAGTAGGCCAAGGATGGGCAGGGATTACTATGGCTACACCTTC
TRBD1 | TRBJ2-1 | . | TRBV11-3 | CASSHRQGAKFF | TGTGCCAGCAGCCACAGACAGGGGGCAAAGTTCTTC
. | TRBJ2-5 | once | TRBV16 | CASSQFRGVRETQYF | TGTGCCAGCAGCCAATTCAGGGGCGTACGCGAGACCCAGTACTTC